The subject of this entry is one T cell receptor beta chain. Antigen specificity is unknown. The record originates from a study of spatial heterogeneity in lung cancer. Study-wide results and caveats: Expanded tumor TCRs that were ubiquitous appeared in blood more at resection than follow-up.

The CDR3 has 14 residues. Germline CDR1 is MDHEN and CDR2 is SYDVKM. Trimming left V 3 bases short and J 6 bases short, with 14 bases between. MiXCR, run by TCRdb on the 5' RACE reads, gives a single entry per CDR3 protein. In the table there are fewer than 60,000 distinct CDR3 sequences, roughly 7% of which are singletons. Specified time point: blood at routine non-recurrence follow-up after resection. Sequencing was performed on whole RNA extracted from tumor and nontumor lung tissue, or from frozen PBMC, and the material was left unsorted. The TCR originated in a female donor with early-stage non-small cell lung cancer. The source material was PBMCs, sampled at follow-up. The genes are TRBV28 and TRBJ1-2; D unclear. The CDR3 bases are TGTGCCAGCAGTTTTCTTCCCAGAAGACATGGCTACACCTTC. Translating it yields CASSFLPRRHGYTF.